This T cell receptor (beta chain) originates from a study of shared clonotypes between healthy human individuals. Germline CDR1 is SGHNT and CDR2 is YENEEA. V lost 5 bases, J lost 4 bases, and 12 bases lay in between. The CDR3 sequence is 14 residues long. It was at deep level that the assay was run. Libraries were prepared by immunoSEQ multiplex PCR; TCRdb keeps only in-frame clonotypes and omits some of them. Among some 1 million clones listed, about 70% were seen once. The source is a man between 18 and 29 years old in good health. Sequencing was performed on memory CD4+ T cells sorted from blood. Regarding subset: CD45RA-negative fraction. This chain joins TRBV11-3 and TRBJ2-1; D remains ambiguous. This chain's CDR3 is CASSPSSAYNEQFF. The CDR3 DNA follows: TGTGCCAGCAGCCCCTCATCTGCTTACAATGAGCAGTTCTTC.